This TCR beta chain was obtained from a study of human T cells and chemical hapten exposure. Whole-study results and caveats: Expanded TCRs created a significantly greater count of big CDR3 similarity clusters than controls did.

This clonotype has ten or more counts. Its specificity is not known. The length of the CDR3 is 13 residues. Germline CDR1 is MNHEY and CDR2 is SVGAGI. Losses at the gene ends were 4 bases for V and 4 bases for J; bases not matched to a gene: 1. In the original workflow: A per-sample median of approximately 87,000 TCRs was observed, with counts ranging from about 23,224 to 690,600. MiXCR was run by TCRdb on the RACE reads, yielding one entry per CDR3 protein. TCRdb's processing, not the authors' own work, is the source of the V and J calls. The sample records about 61,000 distinct CDR3 sequences, around 7% being singletons. Time point meaning: pre-sensitization, week 0. Treatment in this sample: therapeutic diphenylcyclopropenone sensitization with weekly scalp DPC. The study drew its donors from alopecia patients who were 18 to 70 years old and suitable for DPC.

The chain links TRBV6-5 to TRBJ1-2, with 9 bases lining up with TRBD1. The sample consisted of whole blood, taken in connection with sensitization to the hapten diphenylcyclopropenone (DPC). This TCR was recovered from a woman aged 30 to 39 with alopecia areata. Some clones in this sample may be carry-over from other donors' samples. CDR3 residues: CASSSGQGYGYTF. The CDR3 DNA follows: TGTGCCAGCAGTTCGGGACAGGGCTATGGCTACACCTTC.